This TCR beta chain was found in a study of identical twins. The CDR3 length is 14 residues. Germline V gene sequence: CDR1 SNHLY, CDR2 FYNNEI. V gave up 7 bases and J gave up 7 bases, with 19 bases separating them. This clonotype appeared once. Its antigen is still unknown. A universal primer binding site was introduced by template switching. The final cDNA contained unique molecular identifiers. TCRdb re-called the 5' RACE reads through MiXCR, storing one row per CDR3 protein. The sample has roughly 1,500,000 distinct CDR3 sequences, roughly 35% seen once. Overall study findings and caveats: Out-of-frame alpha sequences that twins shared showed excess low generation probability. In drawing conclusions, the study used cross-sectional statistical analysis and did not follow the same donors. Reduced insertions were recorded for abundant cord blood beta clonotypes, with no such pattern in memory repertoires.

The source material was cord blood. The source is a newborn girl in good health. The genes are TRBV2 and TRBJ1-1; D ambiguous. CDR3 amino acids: CASISSGMGGEAFF. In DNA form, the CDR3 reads TGTGCCAGCATTTCGTCCGGGATGGGCGGTGAAGCTTTCTTT.